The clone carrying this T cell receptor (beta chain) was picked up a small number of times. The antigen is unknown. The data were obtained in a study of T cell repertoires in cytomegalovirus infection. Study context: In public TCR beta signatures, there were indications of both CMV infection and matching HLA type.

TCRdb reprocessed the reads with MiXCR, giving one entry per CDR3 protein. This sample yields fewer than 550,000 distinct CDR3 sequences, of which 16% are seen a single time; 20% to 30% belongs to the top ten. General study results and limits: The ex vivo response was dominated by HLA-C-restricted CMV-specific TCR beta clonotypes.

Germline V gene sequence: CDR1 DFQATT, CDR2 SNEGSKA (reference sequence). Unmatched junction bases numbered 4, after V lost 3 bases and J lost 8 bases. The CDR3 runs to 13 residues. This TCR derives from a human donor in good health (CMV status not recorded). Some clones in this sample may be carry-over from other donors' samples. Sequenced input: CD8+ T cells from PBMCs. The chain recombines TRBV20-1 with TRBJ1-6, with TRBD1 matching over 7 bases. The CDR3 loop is CSASDQGDSPLHF. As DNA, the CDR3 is TGCAGTGCTAGTGACCAGGGGGATTCACCCCTCCACTTT.